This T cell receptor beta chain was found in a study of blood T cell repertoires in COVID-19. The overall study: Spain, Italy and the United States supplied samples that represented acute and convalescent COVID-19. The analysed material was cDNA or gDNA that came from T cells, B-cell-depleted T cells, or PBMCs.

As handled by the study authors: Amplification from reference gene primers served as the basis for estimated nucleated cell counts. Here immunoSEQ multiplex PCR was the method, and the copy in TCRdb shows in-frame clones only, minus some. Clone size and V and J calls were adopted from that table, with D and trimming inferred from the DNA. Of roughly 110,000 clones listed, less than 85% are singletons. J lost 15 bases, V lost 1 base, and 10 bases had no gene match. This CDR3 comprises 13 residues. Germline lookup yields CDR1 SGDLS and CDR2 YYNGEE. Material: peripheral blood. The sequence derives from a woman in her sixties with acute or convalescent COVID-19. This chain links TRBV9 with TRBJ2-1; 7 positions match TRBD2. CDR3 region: CASSVTPTSTRFF. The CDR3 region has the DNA TGTGCCAGCAGCGTAACCCCGACTAGCACGCGGTTCTTC.